A single TCR beta chain is shown here with its context. Patients had received no treatment of any kind before thyroid surgery. TCRdb re-called the PCR reads with MiXCR. The sample yields about 18,000 clones, more than 30% seen once. V was cut by 1 base and J by 0 bases, with 9 bases left in between. The CDR3 covers 16 residues. From germline, CDR1 is KGHSH and CDR2 LQKENI. This sample is drawn from a study of metastatic and nonmetastatic thyroid tumors. Study at large: The comparison covered peripheral blood and tumor or nodule tissue in malignant and benign thyroid patients.

The sequenced sample consisted of tumor tissue. The TCR sequence derives from a male donor with papillary thyroid cancer or a benign thyroid nodule (not recorded which). Some clones in this sample may be carry-over from other donors' samples. The V call is TRBV18, the J call TRBJ1-4; D unclear. CDR3 region: CASSPLEGATNEKLFF. The CDR3 DNA reads as TGTGCCAGCTCACCACTGGAGGGCGCAACTAATGAAAAACTGTTTTTT.